This TCR beta chain was captured in a study of T cell responses to AZD1222 COVID-19 vaccine (dated by TCRdb to the early 2020s). Regarding the study in general: TCR sequencing covered about 230 trial participants: some 210 given two doses of AZD1222 and 26 given two doses of MenACWY control vaccine. Enrollment into the trials was organized by age into subgroups of 18-55, 56-69 and 70-plus years, and those subgroups contained approximately 160, 26 and 62 TCR-sequenced participants, respectively. Summary of the overall study and its limitations: Because no day 14 peak-response samples were available, repertoires were characterized only after the peak T cell response. A significant rise in spike-specific TCR breadth and depth was observed after two AZD1222 doses relative to day 0 and relative to MenACWY recipients. CD4 TCRs associated with the vaccine covered the entire spike protein, and the dominant responses were in regions 160-218 and 743-854. Participants were mostly white British and included more females than males, and it was suggested by the authors that clonal diversity may have been underestimated. The 56-69-year group was small, and its depth increase did not reach significance, likely because of low power. Conclusions about previously exposed vaccinees were limited because only a handful of AZD1222 recipients were SARS-CoV-2 seropositive at baseline. Reportedly, close to half of the unique spike-specific TCRs recognized epitopes lying outside the regions that are mutated in the B.1.351 and B.1.1.7 variants.

The CDR3 regions of human TCRbeta chains were analyzed by immunosequencing. In the authors' own workflow: Repertoire TCRs were checked for matches against a reference library of SARS-CoV-2-specific TCRs that had been generated using the MIRA antigen-specificity platform. Breadth meant the fraction of unique TCRs that were SARS-CoV-2-associated, whereas depth meant the fraction of total T cells that were SARS-CoV-2-associated. Each spike-specific TCR was assigned to its reactive spike region and to a CD4 or CD8 class using the MIRA data. Log10-transformed breadth and depth values were compared by one-way ANOVA with Sidak's multiple comparisons tests. TCRdb provides this immuneACCESS table in a form limited to in-frame rearrangements. Some clones are lacking; in checked studies, under half of them reflect an unresolved V gene, and why the rest are absent is not known. From that table come the V and J calls and clone size; the DNA was used to work out D and trimming. Here the sample has approximately 72,000 clones; 80% to 90% occur a single time. Roughly 28% of the sample goes to the ten largest clones.

As regards this clone: What this receptor recognizes is not known. No clone much larger than this one lies a single base away; base qualities are absent.

From a lookup of the germline V gene, CDR1 and CDR2 are MGHRA and YSYEKL. Inclusive of the bounding cysteine and phenylalanine, the CDR3 is 15 residues long. Only the CDR3 region is kept as DNA, spanning 45 bases read in frame from base 1. Germline trimming amounts to 0 bases on V and 4 bases on J, with 2 as the count of junction bases outside the gene matches. Per the publication, the time point label means: about 28 days (+/-7) after the second vaccine dose. AZD1222 recipients with second doses at about 4 weeks or about 12 weeks were pooled, because spike-specific TCR depth and breadth did not differ between schedules. Vaccinee samples were obtained from the UK trials COV001 and COV002, which included a single-blind randomized controlled phase 2/3 trial of AZD1222 (ChAdOx1 nCoV-19) in healthy adults. Trial participant PBMC samples were collected at day 0 and day 28 after the second dose for TCRbeta chain sequencing.

Recombination joined TRBV4-1 with TRBJ2-7, with 11 central nucleotides matching TRBD2. This TCR derives from an adult who received the AZD1222 COVID-19 vaccine. This specimen consisted of peripheral blood, obtained 28 days after the second AZD1222 dose. Here the CDR3 is given as CASSQESSGRYEQYF. The nucleotide sequence reads as follows: TGCGCCAGCAGCCAAGAGTCTAGCGGGAGGTACGAGCAGTACTTC.